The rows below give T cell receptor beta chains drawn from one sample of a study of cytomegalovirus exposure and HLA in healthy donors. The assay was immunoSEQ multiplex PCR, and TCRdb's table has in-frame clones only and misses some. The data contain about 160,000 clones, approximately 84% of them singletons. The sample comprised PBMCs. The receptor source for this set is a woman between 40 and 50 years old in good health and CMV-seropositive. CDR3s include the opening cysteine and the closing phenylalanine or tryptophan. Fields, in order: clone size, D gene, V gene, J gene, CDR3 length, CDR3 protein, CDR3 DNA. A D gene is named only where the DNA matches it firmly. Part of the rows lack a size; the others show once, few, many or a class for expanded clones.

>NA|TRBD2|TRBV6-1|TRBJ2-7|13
CALAGGASYEQYF
TGTGCCTTGGCCGGGGGGGCCTCCTACGAGCAGTACTTC
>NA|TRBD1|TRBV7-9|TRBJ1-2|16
CASSLTDRLANYGYTF
TGTGCCAGCAGCTTAACGGACAGGCTAGCTAACTATGGCTACACCTTC
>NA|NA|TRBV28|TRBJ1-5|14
CATNRGGSNQPQHF
TGTGCCACCAATCGGGGGGGGTCCAATCAGCCCCAGCATTTT
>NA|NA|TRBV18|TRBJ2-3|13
CASSPTAPDTQYF
TGTGCCAGCTCACCGACTGCCCCGGATACGCAGTATTTT
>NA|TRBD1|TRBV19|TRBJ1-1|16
CASTGTGGAIGTEAFF
TGTGCCAGTACCGGGACAGGAGGGGCGATCGGCACTGAAGCTTTCTTT
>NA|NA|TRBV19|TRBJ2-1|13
CASSRLVYNEQFF
TGTGCCAGTTCCCGACTAGTCTACAATGAGCAGTTCTTC
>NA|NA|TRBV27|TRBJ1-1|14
CASSLSPGGAAIKF
TGTGCCAGCAGTTTATCGCCCGGGGGGGCGGCTATTAAATTT
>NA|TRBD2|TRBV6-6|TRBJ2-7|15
CASSPGTSGDREQYF
TGTGCCAGCAGTCCCGGGACTAGCGGTGACCGGGAGCAGTACTTC
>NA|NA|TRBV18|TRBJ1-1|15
CASSPQRSQNTEAFF
TGTGCCAGCTCACCGCAGCGATCGCAGAACACTGAAGCTTTCTTT
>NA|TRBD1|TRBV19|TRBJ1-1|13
CASKTGGTTEAFF
TGTGCCAGTAAAACAGGGGGGACCACTGAAGCTTTCTTT
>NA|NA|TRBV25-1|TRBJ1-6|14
CASSELSQSSPLHF
TGTGCCAGCAGTGAATTATCTCAGTCTTCACCCCTCCACTTT
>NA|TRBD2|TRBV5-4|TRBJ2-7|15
CASSKRLAGSYEQYF
TGTGCCAGCAGCAAAAGACTAGCGGGGTCCTACGAGCAGTACTTC
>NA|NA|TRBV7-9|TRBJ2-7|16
CASSLDTGFLDYEQYF
TGTGCCAGCAGCTTAGACACCGGGTTTCTGGACTACGAGCAGTACTTC
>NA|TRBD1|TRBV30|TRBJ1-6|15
CAWSVQGRQGSPLHF
TGTGCCTGGAGCGTACAGGGGCGTCAAGGGTCACCCCTCCACTTT
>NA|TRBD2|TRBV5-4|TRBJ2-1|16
CASSPPLAGGNNEQFF
TGTGCCAGCAGCCCGCCCCTAGCGGGGGGGAATAATGAGCAGTTCTTC
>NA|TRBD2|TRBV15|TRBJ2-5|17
CATSGRSSGGPRETQYF
TGTGCCACCAGCGGGAGGTCTAGCGGGGGGCCCCGAGAGACCCAGTACTTC
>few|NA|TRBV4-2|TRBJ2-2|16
CASSTMDRSNTGELFF
TGTGCCAGCAGCACGATGGACAGATCCAACACCGGGGAGCTGTTTTTT
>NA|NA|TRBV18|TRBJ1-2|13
CASSIEQNYGYTF
TGTGCCAGCTCCATTGAGCAAAACTATGGCTACACCTTC
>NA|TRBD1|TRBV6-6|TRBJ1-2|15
CASSDRTGDNYGYTF
TGTGCCAGCAGTGACCGGACAGGGGATAACTATGGCTACACCTTC
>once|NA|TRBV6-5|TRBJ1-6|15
CASSYSGRGDSPLHF
TGTGCCAGCAGTTACTCGGGACGGGGGGATTCACCCCTCCACTTT
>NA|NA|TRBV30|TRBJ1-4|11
CAWGPNEKLFF
TGTGCCTGGGGCCCTAATGAAAAACTGTTTTTT
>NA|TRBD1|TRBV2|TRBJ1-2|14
CASRAQTTGEGYTF
TGTGCCAGCAGGGCACAAACGACAGGGGAAGGCTACACCTTC
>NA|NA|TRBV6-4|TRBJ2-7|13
CASSSSPGFEQYF
TGTGCCAGTAGCTCTTCTCCAGGGTTTGAGCAGTACTTC
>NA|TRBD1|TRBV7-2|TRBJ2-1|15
CASSLTGGSYNEQFF
TGTGCCAGCAGCCTGACAGGGGGCTCCTACAATGAGCAGTTCTTC
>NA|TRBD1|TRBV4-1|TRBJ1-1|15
CASSRPDRVDTEAFF
TGCGCCAGCAGCCGCCCCGACAGGGTGGACACTGAAGCTTTCTTT
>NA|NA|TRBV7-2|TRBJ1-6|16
CASSLVPGSYNSPLHF
TGTGCCAGCAGCTTAGTCCCGGGCTCCTATAATTCACCCCTCCACTTT
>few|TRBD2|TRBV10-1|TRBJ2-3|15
CASSDGTSGVDTQYF
TGCGCCAGCAGTGACGGGACTAGCGGGGTCGATACGCAGTATTTT
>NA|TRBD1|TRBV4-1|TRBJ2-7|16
CASSEVFRQGASEQYF
TGCGCCAGCAGCGAAGTTTTCAGACAGGGGGCGTCCGAGCAGTACTTC
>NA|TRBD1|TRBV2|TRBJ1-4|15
CASRTGELGNEKLFF
TGTGCCAGCAGGACAGGGGAGTTGGGTAATGAAAAACTGTTTTTT
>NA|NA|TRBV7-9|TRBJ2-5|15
CASSSRPPRQETQYF
TGTGCCAGCAGCTCAAGACCTCCTAGACAAGAGACCCAGTACTTC
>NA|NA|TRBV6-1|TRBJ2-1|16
CASSEMGKGVYNEQFF
TGTGCCAGCAGTGAAATGGGGAAAGGGGTCTACAATGAGCAGTTCTTC
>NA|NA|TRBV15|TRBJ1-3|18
CATSRDFASRSGGNTIYF
TGTGCCACCAGCAGAGATTTCGCGTCTCGGAGCGGTGGAAACACCATATATTTT
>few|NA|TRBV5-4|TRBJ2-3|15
CASSLGVGGTDTQYF
TGTGCCAGCAGCTTGGGAGTGGGAGGCACAGATACGCAGTATTTT
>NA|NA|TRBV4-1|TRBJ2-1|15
CASSQEAGPYNEQFF
TGCGCCAGCAGCCAAGAGGCGGGGCCCTACAATGAGCAGTTCTTC
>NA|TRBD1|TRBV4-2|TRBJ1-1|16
CASSQDQGASWTEAFF
TGTGCCAGCAGCCAAGATCAGGGGGCGAGTTGGACTGAAGCTTTCTTT
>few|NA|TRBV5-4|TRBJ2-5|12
CASSLDLETQYF
TGTGCCAGCAGCTTGGATCTGGAGACCCAGTACTTC
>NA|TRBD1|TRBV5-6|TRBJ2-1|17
CASSFVGVGTAFNEQFF
TGTGCCAGCAGCTTCGTTGGCGTAGGGACAGCCTTCAATGAGCAGTTCTTC
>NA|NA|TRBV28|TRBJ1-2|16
CASSSSPRSRLYGYTF
TGTGCCAGCAGTTCCTCCCCCCGTTCCAGATTATATGGCTACACCTTC
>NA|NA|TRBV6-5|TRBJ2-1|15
CASSYDGSRYNEQFF
TGTGCCAGCAGTTACGACGGGTCGCGGTACAATGAGCAGTTCTTC
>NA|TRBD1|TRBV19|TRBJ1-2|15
CASRPSRDRYYGYTF
TGTGCCAGTCGTCCCTCTCGGGACAGATATTATGGCTACACCTTC
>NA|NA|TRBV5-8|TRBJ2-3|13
CASSLVNVDTQYF
TGTGCCAGCAGCTTGGTTAATGTAGATACGCAGTATTTT
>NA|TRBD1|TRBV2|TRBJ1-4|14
CASSAHGQGEKLFF
TGTGCCAGCAGTGCCCACGGACAGGGTGAAAAACTGTTTTTT
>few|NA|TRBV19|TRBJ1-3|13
CASNPGSGNTIYF
TGTGCCAGTAACCCGGGATCTGGAAACACCATATATTTT
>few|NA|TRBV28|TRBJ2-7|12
CASRQGSYEQYF
TGTGCCAGCAGACAGGGTTCCTACGAGCAGTACTTC
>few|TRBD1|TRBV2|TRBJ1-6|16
CASSENLATGVSPLHF
TGTGCCAGCAGTGAAAATTTGGCTACAGGGGTTTCACCCCTCCACTTT
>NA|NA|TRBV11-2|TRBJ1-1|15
CASSLSNRGNTEAFF
TGTGCCAGCAGCTTGAGTAATCGTGGGAACACTGAAGCTTTCTTT
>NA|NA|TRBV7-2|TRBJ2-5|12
CASSPSKETQYF
TGTGCCAGCAGTCCTAGCAAAGAGACCCAGTACTTC
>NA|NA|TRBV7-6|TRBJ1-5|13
CASSGEEGQPQHF
TGTGCCAGCAGCGGTGAGGAGGGTCAGCCCCAGCATTTT
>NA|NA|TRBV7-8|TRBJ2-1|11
CASSFSHEQFF
TGTGCCAGCAGCTTTTCTCATGAGCAGTTCTTC
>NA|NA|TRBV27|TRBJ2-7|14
CASSSPDRYYEQYF
TGTGCCAGCAGTTCCCCTGACAGATACTACGAGCAGTACTTC
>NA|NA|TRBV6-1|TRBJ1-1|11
CASRLGTEAFF
TGTGCCAGCAGACTGGGGACAGAAGCTTTCTTT
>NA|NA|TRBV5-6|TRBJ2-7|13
CASSPVGAYEQYF
TGTGCCAGCAGTCCCGTGGGAGCCTACGAGCAGTACTTC
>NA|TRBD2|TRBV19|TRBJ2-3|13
CASGLAGGRGQYF
TGTGCCAGTGGGCTAGCGGGGGGGCGGGGGCAGTATTTT
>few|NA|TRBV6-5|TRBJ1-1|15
CASSPTGGVRTEAFF
TGTGCCAGCAGCCCCACGGGGGGGGTAAGAACTGAAGCTTTCTTT
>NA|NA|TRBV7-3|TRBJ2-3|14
CASSLAGATDTQYF
TGTGCCAGCAGCTTGGCGGGGGCTACAGATACGCAGTATTTT
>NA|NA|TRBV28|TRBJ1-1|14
CASSLAGIDTEAFF
TGTGCCAGCAGTTTAGCGGGAATTGACACTGAAGCTTTCTTT
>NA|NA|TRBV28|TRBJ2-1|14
CASSLSQGGNEQFF
TGTGCCAGCAGTCTATCACAGGGAGGGAACGAGCAGTTCTTC
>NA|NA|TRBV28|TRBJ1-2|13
CAIGRVSVYGYTF
TGTGCCATCGGCCGCGTCAGCGTCTATGGCTACACCTTC
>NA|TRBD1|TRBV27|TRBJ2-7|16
CASSKASGYRGEEQYF
TGTGCCAGCAGTAAGGCGTCAGGATACAGGGGAGAGGAGCAGTACTTC